This TCR beta chain stems from a study of radiation and T cells in renal cell carcinoma. Overall study findings and caveats: In blood, top tumor clones expanded by 2 weeks, shrinking by 4. Baseline intratumoral clonotype presence is unknown without pretreatment biopsies.

The CDR3 extends over 18 amino acids. The ends were cut back, 0 bases at V and 4 bases at J, with 19 bases in the middle. The germline gives CDR1 LNHDA, CDR2 SQIVND (reference sequence). This clone was recorded a few times. The antigen is not known. Time point specified: blood 2 weeks post-SBRT. Stated treatment: 15 Gy SBRT to primary tumor, nephrectomy 4 weeks later. Serial blood draws occurred at baseline and 2 and 4 weeks post-SBRT. Assay: immunoSEQ multiplex PCR; the TCRdb copy retains only in-frame clones and omits some. This sample has about 130,000 clones, with approximately 80% found just once. This rearrangement joins TRBV19 to TRBJ2-1, with D unclear. Material: blood, obtained from a patient whose treatment included radiotherapy and nephrectomy. The clonotype originates from a woman between 55 and 75 years old with renal cell carcinoma. The CDR3 here is CASSIDSTNRGPYNEQFF. Written as DNA, the CDR3 is TGTGCCAGTAGTATAGATAGTACAAACCGCGGCCCTTACAATGAGCAGTTCTTC.